This TCR beta chain was observed in a study of T cell repertoires in cytomegalovirus infection. This CDR3 contains 17 residues. V was shortened by 5 bases and J by 4 bases, with 20 bases between the two germline ends. The germline CDR1 and CDR2 sequences are SGHTA and FQGNSA. This clonotype was picked up many times. TCRdb redid the calling of the reads with MiXCR, one entry per CDR3 protein. Seen here are around 440,000 distinct CDR3 sequences, over 9% observed once, and the top ten hold roughly a tenth. V and J are TRBV7-2 and TRBJ2-2; a possible D gene is TRBD2 (6 bases). Sequences were obtained from PBMCs. This clonotype originated in a human donor in good health (CMV status not recorded). Some clones in this sample may be carry-over from other donors' samples. CDR3 residues: CASSRTHLRGITGELFF. In nucleotides, the CDR3 is TGTGCCAGCAGCCGAACCCATTTACGGGGGATCACCGGGGAGCTGTTTTTT.